A single T cell receptor beta chain is shown here with its context. Trimming removed 7 bases at V and 2 bases at J, with 15 bases between. Germline-derived CDR1 and CDR2 are SQVTM and ANQGSEA. This CDR3 comprises 13 residues. Data came from immunoSEQ multiplex PCR; TCRdb stores just in-frame clones and leaves some out. Here the sample spans 30,000 to 45,000 clones, 85% to 95% being singletons. This sample is drawn from a study of T cell changes during pregnancy in multiple sclerosis. The rearrangement uses TRBV29-1 and TRBJ2-7, with D perhaps TRBD2 (6 bases). This receptor was identified in a female donor with multiple sclerosis, enrolled in a pregnancy study. Sequencing was performed on PBMCs (not recorded whether the cells were cultured). CDR3 DNA sequence: TGCAGCGCCGGGGGTCGGAGCCCCTACGAGCAGTACTTC. It translates to CSAGGRSPYEQYF.